The 19 T cell receptor beta chains presented below share a single source sample, sequenced in a study of Ad26.COV2.S vaccination and SARS-CoV-2 variants. Sequencing was performed with immunoSEQ multiplex PCR; in TCRdb, only in-frame clones are kept and a portion is missing. The sample holds roughly 510,000 clones, about 83% seen once. Treatment indicated: roughly 19 received Ad26.COV2.S at low or high dose, single or two shots; roughly five received placebo; per-sample allocation not given. Repertoires come from day 63 after the first vaccine or placebo injection. The sequences come from peripheral blood, collected in a trial of Ad26.COV2.S vaccine versus placebo. Receptor source: a person between 18 and 60 years old who received the Ad26.COV2.S COVID-19 vaccine or a placebo.

As DNA, the CDR3 is TGTGCCTGGAGTGTCCGGGCTCAGGGGAACGGAAAACTGTTTTTT. Translating it yields CAWSVRAQGNGKLFF. The chain carries TRBV30 and TRBJ1-4; tentative D call: TRBD1 (6 bases). Trimming stripped 0 bases from V and 10 bases from J, with 18 bases between. There are 15 residues in the CDR3. The V gene's germline CDR1 is GTSNPN and CDR2 SVGIG (reference sequence).

The J gene is TRBJ1-3, the V gene TRBV18; D ambiguous. The CDR3 sequence is 16 residues long. V was pared by 2 bases and J by 0 bases, with 11 bases between. The V gene's germline CDR1 is KGHSH and CDR2 LQKENI. The CDR3 loop is CASSPALTSSGNTIYF. CDR3 nucleotides: TGTGCCAGCTCACCAGCACTCACAAGCTCTGGAAACACCATATATTTT.

CDR3 protein: CAIKPGGAMNTEAFF. In DNA form, the CDR3 reads TGTGCCATCAAACCTGGAGGGGCTATGAACACTGAAGCTTTCTTT. V usage is TRBV10-3 and J usage is TRBJ1-1, with D perhaps TRBD1 (5 bases). The CDR3 runs 15 residues. V lost 7 bases, J lost 0 bases, and 15 bases lay in between. CDR1 ENHRY and CDR2 SYGVKD come from the germline V gene.

This chain uses TRBV5-8 with TRBJ1-1; D not certain. This CDR3 has 14 amino acids. The germline V gene has CDR1 SGHTS and CDR2 YDEGEE. Trimming left V 4 bases short and J 3 bases short, with 13 bases between. The CDR3 here is CASSHYRRDTEAFF. As DNA, the CDR3 is TGTGCCAGCAGCCACTACAGAAGGGACACTGAAGCTTTCTTT.

This clone was picked up a small number of times. Other DNA sequences in the sample encode the same CDR3. The rearrangement joins TRBV3-1 (or the pseudogene TRBV3-2) to TRBJ1-1; D remains unclear. The length of the CDR3 is 13 residues. Germline values: CDR1 LGHDT, CDR2 YNNKEL (reference sequence). V lost 4 bases and J 0 bases, leaving 6 bases between the germline ends. CDR3 in DNA: TGTGCCAGCAGCCTAAAGATGAACACTGAAGCTTTCTTT. Amino acids: CASSLKMNTEAFF.

The rearrangement joins TRBV28 to TRBJ2-7; a possible D gene is TRBD1 (5 bases). Trimming left V 8 bases short and J 2 bases short, with 16 bases between. The CDR3 sequence is 14 residues long. The V gene's germline CDR1 is MDHEN and CDR2 SYDVKM. The chain's CDR3 is CASDTGQHTYEQYF. The DNA of the CDR3 is TGTGCCAGCGACACAGGTCAACACACCTACGAGCAGTACTTC.

This clone was observed once. The rearrangement links TRBV28 to TRBJ2-1; D unresolved. V lost 3 bases, J lost 6 bases, and 9 bases lay in between. CDR1 MDHEN and CDR2 SYDVKM come from the germline V gene. This CDR3 is built from 13 residues. CDR3 DNA: TGTGCCAGCAGTTTTGTTTACCCCAATGAGCAGTTCTTC. Encoded protein: CASSFVYPNEQFF.

The gene calls are TRBV29-1 and TRBJ2-7, with D possibly being TRBD1 (5 bases). The CDR3 totals 13 residues. Trimming cost V 8 bases and J 4 bases, with 18 bases left between them. In germline, CDR1 is SQVTM, CDR2 ANQGSEA. The chain's CDR3 is CSRGWQGVYEQYF. CDR3 DNA sequence: TGCAGCCGTGGTTGGCAGGGCGTGTACGAGCAGTACTTC.

The chain is built from TRBV29-1 and TRBJ2-5, with 8 bases aligning to TRBD2. Germline loops: CDR1 SQVTM, CDR2 ANQGSEA. The ends lost 5 bases at V and 2 bases at J; junction bases unmatched: 1. CDR3 length: 12 amino acids. CDR3 residues: CSVRLAQETQYF. CDR3 sequence (DNA): TGCAGCGTTCGACTAGCGCAAGAGACCCAGTACTTC.

CDR3 sequence: CASSPERDRVEQFF. CDR3 sequence (DNA): TGTGCCAGCAGCCCAGAGAGGGACAGGGTGGAGCAGTTCTTC. The chain uses TRBV27 and TRBJ2-1; 9 bases align to TRBD1. This CDR3 comprises 14 residues. CDR1 and CDR2 (germline): MNHEY, SMNVEV (reference sequence). Germline trimming cut 6 bases from V and 10 bases from J; bases unmatched to any gene: 10.

The chain uses TRBV9 and TRBJ2-3, with D perhaps matching TRBD2 (6 bases). This CDR3 region has 14 residues. Germline-derived CDR1 and CDR2 are SGDLS and YYNGEE. Trimming removed 4 bases from V and 1 base from J, with 10 bases in between. CDR3 sequence reads: CASSPGGGTDTQYF. For the CDR3, the DNA is TGTGCCAGCAGCCCCGGGGGAGGCACAGATACGCAGTATTTT.

The chain links TRBV28 to TRBJ1-2; 8 nucleotides match TRBD1. CDR1 and CDR2 (germline): MDHEN, SYDVKM. J gave up 3 bases and V 6 bases, and 9 bases lay outside the gene matches. The CDR3 is made up of 15 amino acids. DNA for the CDR3: TGTGCCAGCAGGGAGTTGACAGGGGCCGACTATGGCTACACCTTC. It encodes CASRELTGADYGYTF.

The chain links TRBV24-1 to TRBJ2-3; TRBD2 matches at 9 bases. This CDR3 is 16 amino acids long. The V and J ends lost 3 bases and 1 base, in that order; junction bases with no gene match: 4. Germline loops: CDR1 KGHDR, CDR2 SFDVKD. In DNA, the CDR3 is TGTGCCACCAGTGATCGCGGGGGGGCGGGCACAGATACGCAGTATTTT. Amino acids: CATSDRGGAGTDTQYF.

This chain joins TRBV11-2 and TRBJ2-2; D remains unclear. The CDR3 is 14 residues long. Trimming pared 1 base from V and 0 bases from J, leaving 3 bases between. Germline lookup yields CDR1 SGHAT and CDR2 FQNNGV. The CDR3: CASSLAPNTGELFF. CDR3 nucleotide sequence: TGTGCCAGCAGCTTAGCGCCGAACACCGGGGAGCTGTTTTTT. Variable domain in full (rest from reference TRBV11-2 and TRBJ2-2): EAGVAQSPRYKIIEKRQSVAFWCNPISGHATLYWYQQILGQGPKLLIQFQNNGVVDDSQLPKDRFSAERLKGVDSTLKIQPAKLEDSAVYLCASSLAPNTGELFFGEGSRLTVL.

The V gene is TRBV7-3, the J gene TRBJ2-5; D is perhaps TRBD2 (6 bases). Trimming took 3 bases from V and 4 from J, leaving 12 bases between them. The CDR3 consists of 14 residues. Germline V gene data show CDR1 as SGHTA and CDR2 as FQGTGA. CDR3 residues: CASSFGGVRETQYF. The CDR3 nucleotides are TGTGCCAGCAGCTTCGGCGGGGTCAGAGAGACCCAGTACTTC.

The genes are TRBV2 and TRBJ1-2, with 7 bases that match TRBD1. V gave up 4 bases and J gave up 2 bases; unmatched junction bases: 7. Germline-derived CDR1 and CDR2 are SNHLY and FYNNEI. The CDR3 length is 15 residues. CDR3 sequence (DNA): TGTGCCAGCAGTGTATCGACAGGGTGGAACTATGGCTACACCTTC. Its protein is CASSVSTGWNYGYTF.

The V and J genes are TRBV7-9 and TRBJ2-3, with D unclear. Germline CDR1 is SEHNR and CDR2 is FQNEAQ (reference sequence). The germline V and J ends were trimmed by 3 bases and 0 bases, with 4 bases remaining between them. The CDR3 consists of 13 residues. DNA for the CDR3: TGTGCCAGCAGCTTTGACAGCACAGATACGCAGTATTTT. It yields the protein CASSFDSTDTQYF.

The chain is built from TRBV5-4 and TRBJ1-1, with 9 positions matching TRBD1. CDR1 and CDR2 from the germline V gene are SGHNT and YYREEE (reference sequence). CDR3 length: 15 residues. V lost 7 bases and J lost 1; bases outside the gene matches: 8. CDR3 in amino acids: CASRSQGARNTEAFF. Written as DNA, the CDR3 is TGTGCCAGCCGTTCACAGGGGGCCCGGAACACTGAAGCTTTCTTT.

About this clone itself: One junction end disagrees with the germline gene, perhaps due to a read error. This sequence joins TRBV2 and TRBJ2-4; D unclear. The germline V gene encodes CDR1 SNHLY and CDR2 FYNNEI. The CDR3 length is 12 residues. CDR3 sequence (DNA): TGTGCCAGCAGTGCAGCGATCAGATTGATGATCTTC. Protein product: CASSAAIRLMIF.